These 27 T cell receptor beta chains share one sample of origin, sequenced in a study of vaccination effects on CD4 cells after COVID-19. ViraFEST used viral peptide pools to expand antigen-specific CD4+ T cells before sequencing. Following an approximately ten-day culture, CD4+ T cells were purified. Each person got two doses of an mRNA SARS-CoV-2 vaccine, BNT162b2 or mRNA-1273. TCRdb's copy holds only in-frame clones and misses some; the assay was immunoSEQ multiplex PCR. The data hold fewer than 35,000 clones, with roughly 80% observed a single time. No antigen is known for these receptors. Specimen: CD4+ T cells from PBMCs cultured with HCoV-229E spike peptides, collected after COVID-19 vaccination. All receptors derive from a human donor who received a COVID-19 vaccine.

The chain couples TRBV7-2 to TRBJ2-5; no firm D call. CDR1 and CDR2 from the germline V gene are SGHTA and FQGNSA. The CDR3 totals 13 residues. The V and J ends lost 3 bases and 4 bases respectively, with 9 bases between them. The CDR3 nucleotides are TGTGCCAGCAGCTTTTTTATCTCAGAGACCCAGTACTTC. The encoded protein is CASSFFISETQYF.

The V call is TRBV3-1 (or the pseudogene TRBV3-2), the J call TRBJ2-3; 7 nucleotides line up with TRBD2. CDR1 and CDR2 (germline): LGHDT, YNNKEL (reference sequence). The V gene end was trimmed by 1 base and the J gene end by 0 bases; junction bases not matched to a gene: 7. This CDR3 has 17 amino acids. CDR3 in amino acids: CASSQVGGRTSTDTQYF. CDR3 DNA sequence: TGTGCCAGCAGCCAAGTTGGCGGGAGAACAAGCACAGATACGCAGTATTTT.

This clone was recorded a few times. The limits of the CDR3 on the DNA are not certain, so only TCRdb's listed CDR3 is given. The chain uses TRBV6-6 and TRBJ1-2. In germline, CDR1 is MNHNY, CDR2 SVGAGI (reference sequence). From its first to its last residue, the CDR3 has 13 amino acids. The CDR3 protein is CASSPSGRGDYTF.

V is TRBV6-5 and J is TRBJ2-5; unclear D gene. The CDR3 extends over 14 amino acids. V was cut by 7 bases and J by 5 bases, with 17 bases left in between. In germline, CDR1 is MNHEY, CDR2 SVGAGI. The CDR3 DNA follows: TGTGCCAGCACCCCCCGCGCTCGGGCGGAGACCCAGTACTTC. Its protein is CASTPRARAETQYF.

The V call is TRBV6-1, the J call TRBJ2-7, with 12 bases lining up with TRBD2. The V segment lost 0 bases and the J segment 3 bases; nucleotides outside the gene matches: 0. The length of the CDR3 is 15 residues. Germline CDR1 and CDR2: MNHNS and SASEGT. CDR3 amino acids: CASSEATSGSYEQYF. The DNA of the CDR3 is TGTGCCAGCAGTGAAGCGACTAGCGGGAGCTACGAGCAGTACTTC.

The chain combines TRBV7-9 with TRBJ1-2, with D unclear. The V gene lost 2 bases and the J gene lost 3 bases, with 7 bases spanning the gap. CDR3 size: 13 residues. The germline CDR1 and CDR2 sequences are SEHNR and FQNEAQ (reference sequence). The CDR3 is CASSLNTDYGYTF. CDR3 bases: TGTGCCAGCAGCTTAAATACGGACTATGGCTACACCTTC. The full variable domain, in which reference TRBV7-9 and TRBJ1-2 provide the parts outside the CDR3, is DTGVSQNPRHKITKRGQNVTFRCDPISEHNRLYWYRQTLGQGPEFLTYFQNEAQLEKSRLLSDRFSAERPKGSFSTLEIQRTEQGDSAMYLCASSLNTDYGYTFGSGTRLTVV.

The CDR3 sequence: CSASGRTRGGETQYF. The CDR3 nucleotides are TGCAGTGCTAGTGGGCGAACACGGGGGGGGGAGACCCAGTACTTC. The rearrangement uses TRBV20-1 and TRBJ2-5; TRBD2 aligns across 8 bases. Germline V gene lookup returns CDR1 DFQATT and CDR2 SNEGSKA (reference sequence). The ends lost 3 bases at V and 5 bases at J; junction bases unmatched: 11. CDR3 length: 15 amino acids.

The chain couples TRBV11-2 to TRBJ2-1; no reliable D call. Trimming took 0 bases from V and 11 from J, leaving 11 bases between them. Germline-derived CDR1 and CDR2 are SGHAT and FQNNGV. The CDR3 is 13 residues long. The CDR3 reads CASSLDLRRQQFF. For the CDR3, the DNA is TGTGCCAGCAGCTTAGATCTACGGCGGCAGCAGTTCTTC.

V usage is TRBV24-1 and J usage is TRBJ1-6; 9 bases are shared with TRBD1. The CDR3 has 16 residues. J lost 9 bases, V lost 3 bases, and 8 bases had no gene match. Germline V gene data show CDR1 as KGHDR and CDR2 as SFDVKD. The CDR3 sequence: CATSDRVRDRASPLHF. CDR3 in DNA: TGTGCCACCAGTGATCGCGTCAGGGACAGGGCTTCACCCCTCCACTTT.

This clone was seen a handful of times. V is TRBV6-6 and J is TRBJ2-1; 8 nucleotides line up with TRBD2. CDR3 length: 15 amino acids. V gave up 1 base and J gave up 7 bases; unmatched junction bases: 6. Germline V lookup: CDR1 MNHNY, CDR2 SVGAGI (reference sequence). Written as DNA, the CDR3 is TGTGCCAGCAGTTACTTTACGGGGGGGCCGAATGAGCAGTTCTTC. Its protein product is CASSYFTGGPNEQFF.

The rearrangement uses TRBV3-1 (or the pseudogene TRBV3-2) and TRBJ2-3; perhaps TRBD1 as D (5 bases). CDR1 is LGHDT and CDR2 is YNNKEL in the germline V gene (reference sequence). This CDR3 is built from 16 residues. Trimming took off 4 bases at V and 2 bases at J, with 16 bases between the two ends. CDR3 DNA: TGTGCCAGCAGCCGGCAAACAGGTATACACACAGATACGCAGTATTTT. Translation gives CASSRQTGIHTDTQYF.

V is TRBV16 and J is TRBJ2-7, with 7 bases identical to TRBD1. The CDR3 loop spans 14 amino acids. Germline values: CDR1 KGHSY, CDR2 FQNENV. Trimming took 2 bases from V and 2 from J; bases not matched to a gene: 3. CDR3 nucleotides: TGTGCCAGCAGCCAAGCCGACAGGGCCTACGAGCAGTACTTC. Its translation is CASSQADRAYEQYF.

This clone was seen only a few times. V is TRBV5-4 and J is TRBJ1-3; no reliable D call. The V end was cut by 2 bases, the J end by 4 bases, with 16 bases between. CDR3 length: 16 amino acids. Looked up from germline, CDR1 is SGHNT and CDR2 is YYREEE (reference sequence). The chain's CDR3 is CASSFKNRSGGNTIYF. As DNA, the CDR3 is TGTGCCAGCAGCTTCAAAAATCGGTCGGGAGGAAACACCATATATTTT.

The rearrangement links TRBV6-4 to TRBJ2-6, with D unresolved. Per the germline V gene, CDR1 is MRHNA and CDR2 is SNTAGT. V lost 2 bases, J lost 4 bases, and 6 bases lay in between. The CDR3 runs to 14 residues. CDR3 nucleotides: TGTGCCAGCAGTGACAGCGCGGGGGCCAACGTCCTGACTTTC. Its translation is CASSDSAGANVLTF.

The chain has TRBV7-6 and TRBJ2-5; the D gene is possibly TRBD1 (8 bases). V dropped 4 bases and J dropped 5 bases, with 17 bases sitting between them. The CDR3 consists of 15 residues. Germline CDR1 reads SGHVS; CDR2 reads FNYEAQ. CDR3 region: CASSSRTGRGETQYF. The DNA of the CDR3 is TGTGCCAGCAGCTCGAGGACAGGGAGGGGGGAGACCCAGTACTTC. The variable domain in full, with the rest retrieved from reference TRBV7-6 and TRBJ2-5, is GAGVSQSPRYKVTKRGQDVALRCDPISGHVSLYWYRQALGQGPEFLTYFNYEAQQDKSGLPNDRFSAERPEGSISTLTIQRTEQRDSAMYRCASSSRTGRGETQYFGPGTRLLVL.

The chain combines TRBV7-9 with TRBJ2-1, with 8 bases identical to TRBD2. V dropped 5 bases and J dropped 0; count of bases not matched to a gene: 12. The CDR3 contains 18 residues. Germline CDR1 SEHNR, CDR2 FQNEAQ (reference sequence). The CDR3 DNA follows: TGTGCCAGCAGCCAAAAGAGGGGCGGGGGGAGCTCCTACAATGAGCAGTTCTTC. Protein sequence: CASSQKRGGGSSYNEQFF.

The gene calls are TRBV19 and TRBJ1-5, with 9 bases matching TRBD1. The CDR3 is 16 residues long. Per germline, CDR1 LNHDA and CDR2 SQIVND (reference sequence). With V trimmed by 4 bases and J by 1 base, 5 bases remained unmatched. CDR3 coding DNA: TGTGCCAGTAGTAAAACAGGGGGCGTAAGCAATCAGCCCCAGCATTTT. This gives the protein CASSKTGGVSNQPQHF.

The J gene is TRBJ2-3, the V gene TRBV7-9, with D possibly being TRBD1 or TRBD2 (5 bases each). V was shortened by 5 bases and J by 7 bases, with 19 bases between the two germline ends. Germline loops: CDR1 SEHNR, CDR2 FQNEAQ (reference sequence). The CDR3 covers 15 residues. The CDR3 DNA sequence: TGTGCCAGCAGCGTGAGGGGAAGGGCTAAGAATACGCAGTATTTT. This gives the protein CASSVRGRAKNTQYF.

The chain uses TRBV6-2 or TRBV6-3 and TRBJ2-7, with 9 bases that match TRBD2. CDR3 length: 16 amino acids. J gave up 2 bases and V 5 bases, and 10 bases lay outside the gene matches. CDR1 and CDR2 (germline): MNHEY, SVGEGT. CDR3 sequence (DNA): TGTGCCAGCAGTCAAAGCGGGGGGACAGTAACCTACGAGCAGTACTTC. This encodes CASSQSGGTVTYEQYF.

This chain links TRBV19 with TRBJ2-5, with D possibly TRBD2 on 5 matching bases. Per the germline V gene, CDR1 is LNHDA and CDR2 is SQIVND (reference sequence). CDR3 length: 16 residues. V lost 4 bases and J lost 3, with 18 bases in between. CDR3 nucleotides: TGTGCCAGTAGTAACCCACGGGGAGAAAACGAAGAGACCCAGTACTTC. Protein: CASSNPRGENEETQYF.

The chain joins TRBV10-1 to TRBJ2-1, with 14 bases lining up with TRBD2. The germline V gene has CDR1 WNHNN and CDR2 SYGVQD (reference sequence). Germline trimming cut 8 bases from V and 7 bases from J; bases unmatched to any gene: 7. This CDR3 has 15 residues. CDR3 nucleotides: TGCGCCAGCGGAGCCGGGACTAGCGGGAGAAATGAGCAGTTCTTC. Residues: CASGAGTSGRNEQFF.

This chain's CDR3 is CASSTRDGYGYTF. DNA of the CDR3: TGTGCCAGCAGTACCAGGGACGGCTATGGCTACACCTTC. The gene calls are TRBV6-2 or TRBV6-3 and TRBJ1-2; possible D gene TRBD1, 5 bases. CDR3 length: 13 amino acids. V was cut by 5 bases and J by 4 bases, with 11 bases left in between. CDR1 is MNHEY, CDR2 SVGEGT, per germline.

The rearrangement joins TRBV2 to TRBJ1-2; D not resolved. Germline V lookup: CDR1 SNHLY, CDR2 FYNNEI. The germline V and J ends were trimmed by 2 bases and 8 bases, with 9 bases remaining between them. The CDR3 is made up of 12 amino acids. In DNA, the CDR3 is TGTGCCAGCAGTGAAAAGGGCTACGGCTACACCTTC. Translation gives CASSEKGYGYTF.

This chain links TRBV27 with TRBJ1-5; maybe TRBD1 (6 bases). Trimming cost V 5 bases and J 6 bases, with 14 bases left between them. CDR1 is MNHEY and CDR2 is SMNVEV in the germline V gene (reference sequence). CDR3 size: 14 residues. This CDR3 reads CASSPRGAGQPQHF. The CDR3 nucleotides are TGTGCCAGCAGTCCCAGGGGCGCAGGTCAGCCCCAGCATTTT.

This clone counts as medium-sized. This sample also contains other DNA sequences that code for the same CDR3. This chain connects TRBV9 to TRBJ1-5; possibly TRBD1 for D (5 bases). The CDR3 has 14 residues. Between the trimmed V and J ends, which lost 2 bases and 4 bases, there was a span of 10 bases. Germline V gene lookup returns CDR1 SGDLS and CDR2 YYNGEE. As DNA, the CDR3 is TGTGCCAGCAGCGTCGGGACGGTAAATCAGCCCCAGCATTTT. This codes for CASSVGTVNQPQHF.

The chain uses TRBV7-6 and TRBJ2-7; TRBD2 is a possible D gene (5 bases). The CDR3 totals 15 residues. V lost 2 bases to trimming and J lost 3 bases, with 14 bases between them. The germline CDR1 and CDR2 sequences are SGHVS and FNYEAQ. CDR3 residues: CASSLTSSGNYEQYF. DNA for the CDR3: TGTGCCAGCAGCTTAACTAGTTCGGGGAACTACGAGCAGTACTTC. The full variable domain, in which reference TRBV7-6 and TRBJ2-7 provide the parts outside the CDR3, is GAGVSQSPRYKVTKRGQDVALRCDPISGHVSLYWYRQALGQGPEFLTYFNYEAQQDKSGLPNDRFSAERPEGSISTLTIQRTEQRDSAMYRCASSLTSSGNYEQYFGPGTRLTVT.

This clone was seen more than once but under ten times. This rearrangement joins TRBV27 to TRBJ2-7, with 10 bases fitting TRBD1. The CDR3 has 17 residues. The junction had 14 bases not matched to a gene; V was cut back by 5 bases and J by 4 bases. Germline loops: CDR1 MNHEY, CDR2 SMNVEV (reference sequence). CDR3 nucleotides: TGTGCCAGCAGTACGGCGGGACAGGGGAAAGGATGGTACGAGCAGTACTTC. Residues: CASSTAGQGKGWYEQYF.